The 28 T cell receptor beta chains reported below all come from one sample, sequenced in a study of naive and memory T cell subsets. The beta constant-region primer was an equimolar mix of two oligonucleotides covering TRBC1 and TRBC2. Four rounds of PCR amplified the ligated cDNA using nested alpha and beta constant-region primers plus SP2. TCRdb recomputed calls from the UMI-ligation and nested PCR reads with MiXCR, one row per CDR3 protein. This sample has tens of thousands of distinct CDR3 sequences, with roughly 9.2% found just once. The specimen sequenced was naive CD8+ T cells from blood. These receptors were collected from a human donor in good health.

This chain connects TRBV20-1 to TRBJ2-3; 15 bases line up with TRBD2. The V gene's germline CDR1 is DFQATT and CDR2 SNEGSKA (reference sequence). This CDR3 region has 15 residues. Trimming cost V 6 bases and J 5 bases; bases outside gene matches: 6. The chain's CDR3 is CSAPPGLAGGDTQYF. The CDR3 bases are TGCAGTGCGCCACCGGGACTAGCGGGAGGAGATACGCAGTATTTT.

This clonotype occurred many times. In nucleotides, the CDR3 is TGTGCCAGCAGGCTAGGGGCAGGGCCCAGGGAGCAGTACTTC. It translates to CASRLGAGPREQYF. The V and J genes are TRBV27 and TRBJ2-7, with D possibly matching TRBD1 (5 bases). The V gene lost 6 bases and the J gene lost 7 bases, with 19 bases spanning the gap. The CDR3 consists of 14 residues. Looked up from germline, CDR1 is MNHEY and CDR2 is SMNVEV (reference sequence).

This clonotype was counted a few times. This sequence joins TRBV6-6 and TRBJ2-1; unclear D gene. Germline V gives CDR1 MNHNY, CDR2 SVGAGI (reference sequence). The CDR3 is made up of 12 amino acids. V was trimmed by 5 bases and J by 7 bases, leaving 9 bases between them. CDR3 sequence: CASSLAENEQFF. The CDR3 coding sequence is TGTGCCAGCAGTCTGGCGGAGAATGAGCAGTTCTTC.

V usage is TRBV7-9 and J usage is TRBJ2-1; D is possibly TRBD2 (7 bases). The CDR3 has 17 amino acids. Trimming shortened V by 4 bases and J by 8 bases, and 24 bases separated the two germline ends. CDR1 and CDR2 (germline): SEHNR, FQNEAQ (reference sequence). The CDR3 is CASSSPEGGRELHEQFF. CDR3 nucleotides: TGTGCCAGCAGCTCCCCCGAGGGGGGGCGGGAGTTGCATGAGCAGTTCTTC.

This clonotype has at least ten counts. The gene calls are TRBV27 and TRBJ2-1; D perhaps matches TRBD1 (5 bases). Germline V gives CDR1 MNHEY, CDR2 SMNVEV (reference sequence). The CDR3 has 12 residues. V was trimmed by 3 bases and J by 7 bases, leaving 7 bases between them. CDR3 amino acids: CASSFSGNEQFF. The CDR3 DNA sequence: TGTGCCAGCAGTTTTTCAGGGAATGAGCAGTTCTTC.

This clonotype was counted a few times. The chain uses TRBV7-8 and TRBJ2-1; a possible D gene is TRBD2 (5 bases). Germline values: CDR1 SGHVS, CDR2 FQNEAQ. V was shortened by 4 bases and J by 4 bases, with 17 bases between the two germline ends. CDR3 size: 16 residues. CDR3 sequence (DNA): TGTGCCAGCAGCTCCGCCGGGGTGGCGCGATACAATGAGCAGTTCTTC. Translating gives CASSSAGVARYNEQFF.

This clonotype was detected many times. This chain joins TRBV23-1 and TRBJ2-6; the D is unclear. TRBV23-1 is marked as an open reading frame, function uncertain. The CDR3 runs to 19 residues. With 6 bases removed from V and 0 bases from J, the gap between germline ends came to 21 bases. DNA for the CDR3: TGCGCCAGCAGCCCCGGCACGGAACTCTACAACTCTGGGGCCAACGTCCTGACTTTC. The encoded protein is CASSPGTELYNSGANVLTF.

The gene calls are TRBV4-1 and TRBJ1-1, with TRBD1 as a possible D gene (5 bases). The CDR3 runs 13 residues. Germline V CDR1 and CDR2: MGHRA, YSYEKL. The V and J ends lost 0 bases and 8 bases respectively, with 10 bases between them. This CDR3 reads CASSQERGREAFF. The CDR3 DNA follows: TGCGCCAGCAGCCAAGAGAGGGGACGAGAAGCTTTCTTT.

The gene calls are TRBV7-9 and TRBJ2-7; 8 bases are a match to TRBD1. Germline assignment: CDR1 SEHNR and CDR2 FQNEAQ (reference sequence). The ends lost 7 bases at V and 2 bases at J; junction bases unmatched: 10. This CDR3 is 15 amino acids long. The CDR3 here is CASNVPGQAPYEQYF. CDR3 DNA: TGTGCCAGCAACGTCCCGGGACAGGCCCCCTACGAGCAGTACTTC.

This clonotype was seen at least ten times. CDR3 nucleotide sequence: TGTGCCAGCAGCCCTACAGGTGGACTGGATACGCAGTATTTT. Translated, it gives CASSPTGGLDTQYF. The V gene is TRBV12-3 or TRBV12-4, the J gene TRBJ2-3; D may correspond to TRBD1 or TRBD2 (5 bases each). The V gene lost 6 bases and the J gene lost 6 bases, with 16 bases spanning the gap. The CDR3 is 14 amino acids.

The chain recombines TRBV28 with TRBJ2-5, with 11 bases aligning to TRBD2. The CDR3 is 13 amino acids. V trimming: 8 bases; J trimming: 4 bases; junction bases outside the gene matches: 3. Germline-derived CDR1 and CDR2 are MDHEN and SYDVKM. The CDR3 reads CASLAGGGETQYF. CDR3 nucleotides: TGTGCCAGCCTAGCGGGAGGTGGAGAGACCCAGTACTTC.

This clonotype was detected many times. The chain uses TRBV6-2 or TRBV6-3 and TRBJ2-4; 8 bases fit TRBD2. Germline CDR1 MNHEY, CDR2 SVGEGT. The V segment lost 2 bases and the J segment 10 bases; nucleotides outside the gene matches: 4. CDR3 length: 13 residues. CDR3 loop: CASSYGGGRIQYF. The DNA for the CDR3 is TGTGCCAGCAGTTACGGCGGGGGGCGAATTCAGTACTTC.

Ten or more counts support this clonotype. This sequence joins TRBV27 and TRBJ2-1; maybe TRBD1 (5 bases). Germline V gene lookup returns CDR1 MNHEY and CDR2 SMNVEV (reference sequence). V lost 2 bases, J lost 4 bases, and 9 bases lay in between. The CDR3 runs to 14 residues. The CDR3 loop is CASSLQGSYNEQFF. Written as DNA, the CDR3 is TGTGCCAGCAGTTTACAGGGATCATACAATGAGCAGTTCTTC.

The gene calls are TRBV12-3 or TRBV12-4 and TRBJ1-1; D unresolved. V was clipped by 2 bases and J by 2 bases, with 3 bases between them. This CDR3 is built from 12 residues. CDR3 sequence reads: CASSLSNTEAFF. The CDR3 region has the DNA TGTGCCAGCAGTTTATCTAACACTGAAGCTTTCTTT.

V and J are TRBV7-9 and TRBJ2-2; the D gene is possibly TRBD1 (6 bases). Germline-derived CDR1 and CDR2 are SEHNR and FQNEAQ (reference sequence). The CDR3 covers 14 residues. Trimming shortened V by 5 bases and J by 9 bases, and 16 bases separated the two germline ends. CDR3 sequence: CASSPRQANRELFF. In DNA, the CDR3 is TGTGCCAGCAGCCCAAGACAGGCAAACCGGGAGCTGTTTTTT.

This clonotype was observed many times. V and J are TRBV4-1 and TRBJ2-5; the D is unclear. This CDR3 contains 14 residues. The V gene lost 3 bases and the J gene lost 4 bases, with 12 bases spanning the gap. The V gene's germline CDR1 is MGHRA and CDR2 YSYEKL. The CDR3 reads CASSHGPRGETQYF. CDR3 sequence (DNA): TGCGCCAGCAGCCATGGACCGCGTGGAGAGACCCAGTACTTC.

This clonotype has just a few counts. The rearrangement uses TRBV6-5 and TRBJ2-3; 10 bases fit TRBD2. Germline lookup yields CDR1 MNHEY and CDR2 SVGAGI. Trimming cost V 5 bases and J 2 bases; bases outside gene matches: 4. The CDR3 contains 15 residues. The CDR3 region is CASSPTSGVTDTQYF. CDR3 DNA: TGTGCCAGCAGTCCCACTAGCGGGGTCACAGATACGCAGTATTTT.

In nucleotides, the CDR3 is TGTGCCAGCAGTCGAGACAGGGCCAGGACTGAAGCTTTCTTT. Its protein is CASSRDRARTEAFF. The chain recombines TRBV28 with TRBJ1-1; 7 bases are shared with TRBD1. The CDR3 has 14 amino acids. J gave up 5 bases and V 5 bases, and 8 bases lay outside the gene matches. The germline CDR1 and CDR2 sequences are MDHEN and SYDVKM.

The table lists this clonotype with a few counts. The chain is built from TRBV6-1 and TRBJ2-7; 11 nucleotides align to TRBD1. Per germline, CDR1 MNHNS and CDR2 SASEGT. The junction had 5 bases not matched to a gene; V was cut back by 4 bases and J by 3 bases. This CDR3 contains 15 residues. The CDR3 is CASSVMGTGGYEQYF. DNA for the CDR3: TGTGCCAGCAGTGTCATGGGGACAGGGGGCTACGAGCAGTACTTC.

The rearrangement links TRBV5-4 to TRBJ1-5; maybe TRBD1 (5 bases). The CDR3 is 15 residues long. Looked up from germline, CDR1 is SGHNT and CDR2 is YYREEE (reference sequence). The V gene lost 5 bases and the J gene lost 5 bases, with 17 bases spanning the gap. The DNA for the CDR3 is TGTGCCAGCAGAGTAGGGACCGTTTCAGATCAGCCCCAGCATTTT. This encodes CASRVGTVSDQPQHF.

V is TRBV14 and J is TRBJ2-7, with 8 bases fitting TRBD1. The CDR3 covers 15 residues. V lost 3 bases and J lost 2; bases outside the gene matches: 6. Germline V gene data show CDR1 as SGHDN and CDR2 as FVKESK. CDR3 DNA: TGTGCCAGCAGCCAGAGAGACAGGGGAACCTACGAGCAGTACTTC. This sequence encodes CASSQRDRGTYEQYF. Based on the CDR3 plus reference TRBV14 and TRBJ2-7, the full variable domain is EAGVTQFPSHSVIEKGQTVTLRCDPISGHDNLYWYRRVMGKEIKFLLHFVKESKQDESGMPNNRFLAERTGGTYSTLKVQPAELEDSGVYFCASSQRDRGTYEQYFGPGTRLTVT.

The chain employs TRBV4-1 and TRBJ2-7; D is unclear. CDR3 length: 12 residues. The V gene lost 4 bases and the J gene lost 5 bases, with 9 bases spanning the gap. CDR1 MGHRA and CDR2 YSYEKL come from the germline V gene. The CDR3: CASSPRGDEQYF. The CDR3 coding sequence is TGCGCCAGCAGCCCACGAGGTGACGAGCAGTACTTC.

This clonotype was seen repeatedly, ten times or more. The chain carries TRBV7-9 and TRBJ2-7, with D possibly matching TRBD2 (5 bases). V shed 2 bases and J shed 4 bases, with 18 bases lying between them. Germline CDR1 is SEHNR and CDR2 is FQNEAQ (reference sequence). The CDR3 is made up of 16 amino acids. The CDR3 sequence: CASSLSASLASYEQYF. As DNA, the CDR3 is TGTGCCAGCAGCTTATCCGCCAGCCTAGCCTCTTACGAGCAGTACTTC.

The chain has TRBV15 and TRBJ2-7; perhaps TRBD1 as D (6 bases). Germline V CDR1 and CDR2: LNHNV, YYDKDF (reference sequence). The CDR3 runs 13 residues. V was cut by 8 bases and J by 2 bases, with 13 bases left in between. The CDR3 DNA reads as TGTGCCACCGCAGGGGACCAAACCTACGAGCAGTACTTC. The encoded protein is CATAGDQTYEQYF.

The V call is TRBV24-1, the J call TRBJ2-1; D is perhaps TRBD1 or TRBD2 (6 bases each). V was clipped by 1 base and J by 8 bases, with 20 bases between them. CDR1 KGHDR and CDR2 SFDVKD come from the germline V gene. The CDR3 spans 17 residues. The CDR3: CATSDLVAGDFIDEQFF. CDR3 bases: TGTGCCACCAGTGATTTAGTCGCAGGGGACTTTATTGATGAGCAGTTCTTC.

Here the CDR3 reads CATSPKGARDSDTQYF. CDR3 sequence (DNA): TGTGCCACCAGCCCCAAGGGGGCGCGGGACTCAGATACGCAGTATTTT. The chain employs TRBV15 and TRBJ2-3; maybe TRBD1 (7 bases). The CDR3 is 16 amino acids. The V gene lost 5 bases and the J gene lost 4 bases, with 19 bases spanning the gap. Germline V CDR1 and CDR2: LNHNV, YYDKDF (reference sequence).

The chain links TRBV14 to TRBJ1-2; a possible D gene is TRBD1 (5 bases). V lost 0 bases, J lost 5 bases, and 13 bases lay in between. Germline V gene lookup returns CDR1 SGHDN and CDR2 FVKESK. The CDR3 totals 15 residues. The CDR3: CASSQEQATSYGYTF. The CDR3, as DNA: TGTGCCAGCAGCCAAGAACAGGCAACCTCGTATGGCTACACCTTC.

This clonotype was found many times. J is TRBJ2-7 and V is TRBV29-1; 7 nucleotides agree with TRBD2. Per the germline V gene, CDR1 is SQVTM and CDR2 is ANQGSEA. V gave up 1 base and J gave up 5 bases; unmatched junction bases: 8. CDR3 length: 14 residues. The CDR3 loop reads CSVEGVGGLDEQYF. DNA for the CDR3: TGCAGCGTTGAAGGAGTGGGGGGGTTAGACGAGCAGTACTTC.